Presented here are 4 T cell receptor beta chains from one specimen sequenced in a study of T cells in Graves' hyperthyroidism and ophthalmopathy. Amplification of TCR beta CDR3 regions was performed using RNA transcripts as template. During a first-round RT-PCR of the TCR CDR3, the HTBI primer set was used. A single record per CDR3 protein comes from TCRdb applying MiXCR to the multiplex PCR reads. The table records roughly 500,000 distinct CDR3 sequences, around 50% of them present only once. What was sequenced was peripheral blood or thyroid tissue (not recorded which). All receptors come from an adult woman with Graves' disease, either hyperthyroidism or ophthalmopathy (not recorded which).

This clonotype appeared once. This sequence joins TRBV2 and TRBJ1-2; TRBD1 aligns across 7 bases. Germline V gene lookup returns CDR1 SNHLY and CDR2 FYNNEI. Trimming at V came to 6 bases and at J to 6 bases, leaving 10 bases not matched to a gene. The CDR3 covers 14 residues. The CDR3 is CASSLVRGDDGYTF. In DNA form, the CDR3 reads TGTGCCAGCAGCTTGGTCAGGGGGGACGATGGCTACACCTTC.

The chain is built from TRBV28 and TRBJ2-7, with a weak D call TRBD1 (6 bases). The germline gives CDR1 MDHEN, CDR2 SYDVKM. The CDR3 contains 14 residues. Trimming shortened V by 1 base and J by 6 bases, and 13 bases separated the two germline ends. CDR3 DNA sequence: TGTGCCAGCAGTTTATCGGGACAAGGGGGCGAGCAGTACTTC. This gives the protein CASSLSGQGGEQYF.

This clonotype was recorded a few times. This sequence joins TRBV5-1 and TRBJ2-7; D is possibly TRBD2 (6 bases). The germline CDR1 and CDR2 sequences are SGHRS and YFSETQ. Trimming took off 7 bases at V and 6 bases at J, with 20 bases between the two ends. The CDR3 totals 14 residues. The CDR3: CASLPGTGSREQYF. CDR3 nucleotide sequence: TGCGCCAGCCTACCTGGGACTGGCTCACGCGAGCAGTACTTC. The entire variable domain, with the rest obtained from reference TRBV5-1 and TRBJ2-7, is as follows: KAGVTQTPRYLIKTRGQQVTLSCSPISGHRSVSWYQQTPGQGLQFLFEYFSETQRNKGNFPGRFSGRQFSNSRSEMNVSTLELGDSALYLCASLPGTGSREQYFGPGTRLTVT.

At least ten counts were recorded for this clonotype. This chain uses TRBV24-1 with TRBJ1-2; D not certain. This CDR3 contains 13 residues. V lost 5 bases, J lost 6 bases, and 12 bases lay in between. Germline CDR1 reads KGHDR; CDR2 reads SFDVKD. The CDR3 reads CATSVGRYDGYTF. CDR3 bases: TGTGCCACCAGTGTCGGGAGGTACGATGGCTACACCTTC.